This T cell receptor beta chain came from a study of TIL therapy for anti-PD-1-resistant metastatic lung cancer. As for the study in general: Median tumor mutation burden was roughly 1.5 mutations per megabase.

Sample time point: pre-treatment sample, taken before nivolumab and TIL therapy. The immunoSEQ assay was v3. Clones were read by immunoSEQ multiplex PCR, and TCRdb kept only the in-frame ones, dropping some. The sample records 50,000 or so clones, roughly 85% being singletons. V shed 0 bases and J shed 7 bases, with 8 bases lying between them. CDR3 length: 13 residues. Germline V gene data show CDR1 as SGHAT and CDR2 as FQNNGV. This TCR was recovered from a woman aged 25-80 years with non-small cell lung cancer. The specimen comprised blood, sampled at baseline. V usage is TRBV11-2 and J usage is TRBJ2-3; a weak D match, TRBD2 (5 bases). The CDR3 coding sequence is TGTGCCAGCAGCTTAGATCGACTATATACGCAGTATTTT. The encoded protein is CASSLDRLYTQYF. The whole variable domain, filled in from reference TRBV11-2 and TRBJ2-3, reads EAGVAQSPRYKIIEKRQSVAFWCNPISGHATLYWYQQILGQGPKLLIQFQNNGVVDDSQLPKDRFSAERLKGVDSTLKIQPAKLEDSAVYLCASSLDRLYTQYFGPGTRLTVL.